This record looks at one T cell receptor (beta chain) sequence and its context. The data belong to a study of identical twins. TCRdb reprocessed the 5' RACE reads via MiXCR and lists one record per CDR3 protein. The sample lists about 700,000 distinct CDR3 sequences, around 6% occurring once. The CDR3 extends over 14 amino acids. Trimming took 0 bases from V and 10 from J, leaving 13 bases between them. Germline CDR1 is MNHEY and CDR2 is SMNVEV (reference sequence). The chain recombines TRBV27 with TRBJ2-1; TRBD1 might be the D (6 bases). The sequenced sample was naive T cells sorted from blood. This TCR came from a man aged 18 to 35 in good health. CDR3: CASSLSTGSSEQFF. CDR3 coding DNA: TGTGCCAGCAGTTTATCGACAGGAAGCAGCGAGCAGTTCTTC.